The T cell receptor (beta chain) under discussion was sequenced for a study of early T cells in non-severe SARS-CoV-2 infection. Turning to the study itself: Chains were not paired, and sequencing was done on bulk RNA from unsorted whole blood. Study-level points and caveats: Using VDJdb, the matching emphasized anti-spike CD8 responses while missing private and CD4 specificities.

This clonotype occurred a few times. What it binds is not known. The library protocol tagged individual cDNA molecules with unique molecular identifiers. TCRdb re-called the 5' RACE reads with MiXCR, one entry per CDR3 protein. The data contain some 54,000 distinct CDR3 sequences, 9.5% to 12% of them singletons. The CDR3 runs 14 residues. V lost 1 base, J lost 4 bases, and 8 bases lay in between. Looked up from germline, CDR1 is SEHNR and CDR2 is FQNEAQ (reference sequence). Material: whole blood. The clonotype originates from an adult who was a healthcare worker with PCR-confirmed SARS-CoV-2 infection or an uninfected control (not recorded which). V is TRBV7-9 and J is TRBJ1-5; D gene ambiguous. CDR3 amino acids: CASSLGERNQPQHF. In DNA, the CDR3 is TGTGCCAGCAGCTTAGGGGAAAGGAATCAGCCCCAGCATTTT.